This T cell receptor beta chain was captured by sequencing in a study of CD8+ T cells in alopecia areata. cDNA serving as the sequencing template came from extracted, reverse transcribed RNA. The repertoire was sequenced with immunoSEQ multiplex PCR; TCRdb's copy has only in-frame clones and lacks some. Of 95,000 to 100,000 clones in the sample, more than 55% were seen once. Treatment reported: oral pan-JAK inhibitor, 5-10 mg twice daily. V was pared by 1 base and J by 9 bases, with 14 bases of the junction left unmatched. CDR3 length: 17 amino acids. Germline CDR1 reads LGHNA; CDR2 reads YSLEER. The receptor comes from a human donor with alopecia areata. The J gene is TRBJ2-3, the V gene TRBV4-3; 9 positions match TRBD1. Sequencing used CD8+ T cells sorted from blood, obtained at week 4, from a patient treated with tofacitinib. The CDR3 coding sequence is TGCGCCAGCAGCCAAGGTACTGGACAGGGGACCAGGGGCACGCAGTATTTT. It specifies CASSQGTGQGTRGTQYF.